A single sample is the source of the 31 T cell receptor beta chains below, sequenced in a study of T cell clonality in common variable immunodeficiency. The antigens for these receptors are not known. Assay used: immunoSEQ multiplex PCR; TCRdb lists only in-frame clones, some missing. The profile covers about 33,000 clones, none occurring a single time. Overall study findings and caveats: Common variable immunodeficiency TCR beta sequences reportedly had fewer deletions and N-nucleotide insertions.

What was sequenced was peripheral blood mononuclear cells. These receptors all stem from a human donor with common variable immunodeficiency.

This clone has at least ten counts. The read stops 3 residues short of the end of the CDR3; the missing end is completed from the germline J gene. The chain links TRBV5-5 to TRBJ1-2, with D possibly being TRBD1 (5 bases). Germline values: CDR1 SGHKS, CDR2 YYEKEE (reference sequence). V lost 0 bases and J lost 5, with 8 bases in between. This CDR3 comprises 13 residues. This chain's CDR3 is CASSLETVYGYTF. The part of the CDR3 DNA that was read is TGTGCCAGCAGCTTGGAGACAGTTTATGGC.

This clone has a handful of counts. With the read ending 3 residues before the CDR3 end, the germline J gene is used to fill in that end. The sample contains more than one DNA sequence encoding this CDR3. The rearrangement joins TRBV7-9 to TRBJ1-6; D is uncertain. V was clipped by 3 bases and J by 9 bases, with 12 bases between them. Germline V gives CDR1 SEHNR, CDR2 FQNEAQ (reference sequence). The CDR3 is made up of 14 amino acids. CDR3 protein: CASSLTGRGSPLHF. The CDR3 bases that were read are TGTGCCAGCAGCTTGACTGGCCGCGGTTCACCC. Combining the CDR3 with reference TRBV7-9 and TRBJ1-6 gives the whole variable domain DTGVSQNPRHKITKRGQNVTFRCDPISEHNRLYWYRQTLGQGPEFLTYFQNEAQLEKSRLLSDRFSAERPKGSFSTLEIQRTEQGDSAMYLCASSLTGRGSPLHFGNGTRLTVT.

This clone was picked up a small number of times. The read ends 3 residues early relative to the CDR3; the germline J gene fills the gap. The V gene is TRBV2, the J gene TRBJ2-3, with 13 bases identical to TRBD2. CDR1 is SNHLY and CDR2 is FYNNEI in the germline V gene. Trimming cost V 8 bases and J 5 bases; bases outside gene matches: 10. This CDR3 spans 16 amino acids. CDR3 DNA, as far as it was read: TGTGCCAGCCAAGGCTGGACTAGCGGGGGTGAAGATACG. Residues: CASQGWTSGGEDT. The CDR3 in full is CASQGWTSGGEDTQYF.

In regard to this clone: Read sequence stops 3 residues before the CDR3 end, and the germline J gene provides the missing end. The genes are TRBV30 and TRBJ1-3, with D possibly TRBD1 on 5 matching bases. Germline V CDR1 and CDR2: GTSNPN, SVGIG (reference sequence). The length of the CDR3 is 12 residues. V was trimmed by 7 bases and J by 8 bases, leaving 15 bases between them. This CDR3 reads CASGPTEDTIYF. CDR3 DNA, as far as it was read: TGTGCCTCAGGGCCTACAGAAGACACC.

This clone was seen at least ten times. The read terminates 3 residues ahead of where the CDR3 ends, so the germline J gene completes it. The gene calls are TRBV6-1 and TRBJ1-5; no definite D call. This CDR3 comprises 16 residues. The germline CDR1 and CDR2 sequences are MNHNS and SASEGT. V gave up 2 bases and J gave up 1 base, with 12 bases separating them. The CDR3 loop reads CASSEHVFGSNQPQHF. The sequenced part of the CDR3 DNA is TGTGCCAGCAGTGAACATGTCTTCGGGAGCAATCAGCCC.

A note on this clone: With the read ending 3 residues before the CDR3 end, the germline J gene is used to fill in that end. This rearrangement joins TRBV2 to TRBJ2-5; D may be TRBD2 (7 bases). Trimming pared 6 bases from V and 3 bases from J, leaving 20 bases between. Germline V CDR1 and CDR2: SNHLY, FYNNEI. CDR3 size: 16 residues. CDR3 sequence: CASRRGGGQTKETQYF. The part of the CDR3 DNA that was read is TGTGCCAGCAGGAGGGGGGGAGGGCAGACCAAAGAGACC.

This clone was picked up many times. The read terminates 3 residues ahead of where the CDR3 ends, so the germline J gene completes it. The genes are TRBV12-3 or TRBV12-4 and TRBJ1-4; D possibly corresponds to TRBD1 (6 bases). This CDR3 is 13 amino acids long. V dropped 6 bases and J dropped 6 bases, with 11 bases sitting between them. CDR3 DNA, as far as it was read: TGTGCCAGCAGAACAGGGAGGGATGAAAAA. Translation: CASRTGRDEK. The entire CDR3 protein reads CASRTGRDEKLFF.

This clone occurred many times. The CDR3 end lies 3 residues beyond the end of the read and is filled in from the germline J gene. The chain is built from TRBV30 and TRBJ2-3; TRBD2 agrees at 16 bases. The CDR3 totals 16 residues. CDR1 and CDR2 from the germline V gene are GTSNPN and SVGIG (reference sequence). The V and J ends lost 1 base and 5 bases, in that order; junction bases with no gene match: 3. The DNA read from the CDR3 is TGTGCCTGGAGTGCCGGGACTAGCGGGGGGGGAGATACG. This codes for CAWSAGTSGGGDT. The full CDR3 sequence reads CAWSAGTSGGGDTQYF.

Of note for this clone: The read terminates 3 residues before the CDR3 end, so the remaining end is supplied by the germline J gene. The chain combines TRBV18 with TRBJ1-6; 9 nucleotides align to TRBD1. The V and J ends lost 1 base and 7 bases, in that order; junction bases with no gene match: 2. Germline V gene lookup returns CDR1 KGHSH and CDR2 LQKENI. The CDR3 spans 15 residues. The DNA read from the CDR3 is TGTGCCAGCTCACCACAAGGGACAGGGAATTCACCC. Its translation is CASSPQGTGNSP. The full CDR3 is CASSPQGTGNSPLHF.

In its sample, this clone was seen many times. The read ends 3 residues before the CDR3 terminus; that terminus is restored from the germline J gene. The J gene is TRBJ2-7, the V gene TRBV5-1; TRBD2 matches at 9 bases. V lost 4 bases to trimming and J lost 3 bases; unmatched junction nucleotides: 5. The CDR3 spans 14 residues. CDR1 and CDR2 (germline): SGHRS, YFSETQ. The covered CDR3 bases are TGCGCCAGCAGCCCGGGACTAGCTGTCTACGAG. Encoded protein: CASSPGLAVYE. The entire CDR3 protein reads CASSPGLAVYEQYF.

There are a few counts of this clone. Sequencing ends 3 residues short of the CDR3 end; the germline J gene provides the rest. The V call is TRBV6-1, the J call TRBJ2-5, with D perhaps matching TRBD1 (6 bases). CDR3 length: 15 residues. Germline CDR1 is MNHNS and CDR2 is SASEGT. V lost 4 bases to trimming and J lost 0 bases, with 12 bases between them. Partial CDR3 DNA: TGTGCCAGCAGTGGGGACAACTTGTACCAAGAGACC. It translates to CASSGDNLYQET. The entire CDR3 is CASSGDNLYQETQYF.

In this sample, this clone is medium-sized. The read comes to an end 3 residues before the CDR3 does, leaving the germline J gene to fill in the end. This chain links TRBV29-1 with TRBJ2-2, with TRBD1 as a possible D gene (5 bases). The CDR3 covers 14 residues. Germline assignment: CDR1 SQVTM and CDR2 ANQGSEA. Trimming pared 5 bases from V and 2 bases from J, leaving 12 bases between. Here the CDR3 reads CSVRVDSNTGELFF. The sequenced CDR3 bases are TGCAGCGTTCGGGTAGACAGTAACACCGGGGAG.

Points on this clone: The read terminates 3 residues before the CDR3 end, so the remaining end is supplied by the germline J gene. The chain combines TRBV7-9 with TRBJ1-6, with D hard to call. The CDR3 runs to 14 residues. V was clipped by 1 base and J by 8 bases, with 9 bases between them. CDR1 is SEHNR, CDR2 FQNEAQ, per germline (reference sequence). CDR3 bases read: TGTGCCAGCAGCTTAGGGACTATGGATTCACCC. Its protein product is CASSLGTMDSP. The whole CDR3 sequence reads CASSLGTMDSPLHF.

This clone has more than one count but fewer than ten. The read finishes 3 residues shy of the CDR3 end, and the germline J gene is used to complete it. The genes are TRBV6-1 and TRBJ2-3; 10 positions match TRBD2. The CDR3 is 15 residues long. Germline loops: CDR1 MNHNS, CDR2 SASEGT. CDR3 sequence reads: CASSEAGAGGGTQYF. CDR3 DNA (partial): TGTGCCAGCAGTGAAGCGGGAGCGGGGGGGGGCACG.

A remark on this clone: Read sequence stops 3 residues before the CDR3 end, and the germline J gene provides the missing end. The chain recombines TRBV2 with TRBJ1-1; 7 bases fit TRBD1. V trimming: 0 bases; J trimming: 0 bases; junction bases outside the gene matches: 1. Germline CDR1 is SNHLY and CDR2 is FYNNEI. This CDR3 is built from 15 residues. CDR3 DNA (partial): TGTGCCAGCAGTGAAGCCGGGACAGTGAACACTGAA. Encoded protein: CASSEAGTVNTE. The full-length CDR3 reads as CASSEAGTVNTEAFF.

This clone was counted between two and nine times. The CDR3 end falls 3 residues outside the read, so it is completed with the germline J gene. V usage is TRBV2 and J usage is TRBJ1-6; 10 bases map to TRBD1. The CDR3 loop spans 15 amino acids. CDR1 and CDR2 (germline): SNHLY, FYNNEI. The sequenced CDR3 bases are TGTGCCAGCACGACAGGGGGCTCTTCCTCGGAAGCC. This encodes CASTTGGSSSEA. In full, the CDR3 is CASTTGGSSSEALHF. Combining the CDR3 with reference TRBV2 and TRBJ1-6 gives the whole variable domain EPEVTQTPSHQVTQMGQEVILRCVPISNHLYFYWYRQILGQKVEFLVSFYNNEISEKSEIFDDQFSVERPDGSNFTLKIRSTKLEDSAMYFCASTTGGSSSEALHFGNGTRLTVT.

This clone was seen at least ten times. The read falls 3 residues short of the CDR3 end, and the missing part is taken from the germline J gene. The chain combines TRBV14 with TRBJ1-1, with TRBD1 as a possible D gene (6 bases). This CDR3 is 17 amino acids long. Germline-derived CDR1 and CDR2 are SGHDN and FVKESK. The germline V and J ends were trimmed by 1 base and 0 bases, with 15 bases remaining between them. CDR3 amino acids: CASSQVVSDSLNTEAFF. The sequenced CDR3 bases are TGTGCCAGCAGCCAAGTAGTATCGGACAGTTTGAACACTGAA.

In this sample, this clone turned up many times. The CDR3 goes on 3 residues after the read ends, and that part is filled in from the germline J gene. The chain employs TRBV3-1 (or the pseudogene TRBV3-2) and TRBJ1-1, with 7 bases lining up with TRBD1. The CDR3 totals 16 residues. Germline trimming cut 1 base from V and 7 bases from J; bases unmatched to any gene: 12. Per the germline V gene, CDR1 is LGHDT and CDR2 is YNNKEL (reference sequence). The CDR3 loop is CASSQVPGGLGVEAFF. CDR3 bases read: TGTGCCAGCAGCCAAGTCCCAGGGGGACTTGGAGTTGAA.

This clone was seen more than once but under ten times. This CDR3 reads CASSLTASPGELFF. The DNA read from the CDR3 is TGTGCCAGCAGCTTGACAGCGAGCCCCGGGGAG. This chain joins TRBV7-9 and TRBJ2-2, with a weak D call TRBD1 (5 bases). Read coverage stops 3 residues before the CDR3 terminus; the germline J gene supplies the remainder. Germline CDR1 reads SEHNR; CDR2 reads FQNEAQ (reference sequence). V was shortened by 3 bases and J by 6 bases, with 11 bases between the two germline ends. This CDR3 is 14 amino acids long.

This clone was counted many times. The read stops 3 residues short of the end of the CDR3; the missing end is completed from the germline J gene. The chain uses TRBV29-1 and TRBJ2-2, with D tentatively TRBD1 (6 bases). Trimming pared 8 bases from V and 0 bases from J, leaving 13 bases between. CDR1 is SQVTM, CDR2 ANQGSEA, per germline. This CDR3 contains 14 residues. The chain's CDR3 is CSCKTGPNTGELFF. The CDR3 bases that were read are TGCAGCTGTAAAACAGGGCCGAACACCGGGGAG.

This clone occurred many times. Sequencing ends 3 residues short of the CDR3 end; the germline J gene provides the rest. V usage is TRBV7-9 and J usage is TRBJ1-1; tentatively, D is TRBD1 (5 bases). Germline loops: CDR1 SEHNR, CDR2 FQNEAQ (reference sequence). V gave up 2 bases and J gave up 4 bases, with 11 bases separating them. The CDR3 length is 14 residues. CDR3 DNA, as far as it was read: TGTGCCAGCAGCTTATTAACGGGGGGCACTGAA. Its protein is CASSLLTGGTE. The entire CDR3 sequence reads CASSLLTGGTEAFF.

This clone was seen a handful of times. With the read ending 3 residues before the CDR3 end, the germline J gene is used to fill in that end. This rearrangement joins TRBV19 to TRBJ1-5, with TRBD1 as a possible D gene (6 bases). The CDR3 is 16 amino acids. Germline assignment: CDR1 LNHDA and CDR2 SQIVND (reference sequence). V lost 2 bases and J lost 2, with 13 bases in between. The CDR3 is CASSIFLSGGNQPQHF. Incomplete CDR3 DNA: TGTGCCAGTAGTATATTTCTTTCAGGGGGCAATCAGCCC.

In this sample, this clone turned up many times. Read sequence stops 3 residues before the CDR3 end, and the germline J gene provides the missing end. V gene TRBV5-1 combines with J gene TRBJ2-3; D is possibly TRBD1 (5 bases). Per the germline V gene, CDR1 is SGHRS and CDR2 is YFSETQ. The CDR3 loop spans 13 amino acids. V was trimmed by 4 bases and J by 4 bases, leaving 10 bases between them. CDR3 in amino acids: CASSLGHADTQYF. The covered CDR3 bases are TGCGCCAGCAGCCTAGGACACGCAGATACG.

The sample holds a few counts of this clone. The read is 3 residues too short to cover the CDR3 end, so that end is filled in from the germline J gene. The chain joins TRBV30 to TRBJ2-2, with 7 bases that match TRBD2. The CDR3 runs to 15 residues. Germline V gene data show CDR1 as GTSNPN and CDR2 as SVGIG (reference sequence). With V trimmed by 1 base and J by 6 bases, 8 bases remained unmatched. The CDR3 DNA, read in part, is TGTGCCTGGAGTGCGTCGAGCGGGACTTCCGGGGAG. This translates into CAWSASSGTSGE. From start to end, the CDR3 is CAWSASSGTSGELFF.

This clone appeared many times. The read is 3 residues too short to cover the CDR3 end, so that end is filled in from the germline J gene. The chain recombines TRBV18 with TRBJ1-1; D is perhaps TRBD1 (6 bases). Germline CDR1 and CDR2: KGHSH and LQKENI. This CDR3 is built from 12 residues. The chain's CDR3 is CASSSQGLEAFF. The sequenced part of the CDR3 DNA is TGTGCCAGCTCATCGCAGGGGTTGGAA.

This clone was observed many times. The read gets to within 3 residues of the CDR3 end, and the germline J gene fills in the rest. The rearrangement uses TRBV29-1 and TRBJ2-3; 7 nucleotides line up with TRBD1. Trimming removed 5 bases from V and 0 bases from J; junction bases left unmatched: 20. CDR1 and CDR2 (germline): SQVTM, ANQGSEA. CDR3 length equals 19 residues. The CDR3 protein is CSVRTGPIRGSVSTDTQYF. The sequenced CDR3 bases are TGCAGCGTTAGGACAGGTCCTATCAGGGGGAGCGTTAGCACAGATACG.

This clone has at least ten counts. The read comes to an end 3 residues before the CDR3 does, leaving the germline J gene to fill in the end. The rearrangement joins TRBV30 to TRBJ1-2; D is uncertain. CDR1 GTSNPN and CDR2 SVGIG come from the germline V gene (reference sequence). V was cut by 6 bases and J by 7 bases, with 12 bases left in between. The CDR3 sequence is 11 residues long. This CDR3 is CACSEVFGYTF. The part of the CDR3 DNA that was read is TGTGCCTGCTCAGAGGTCTTTGGC. Variable domain in full (rest from reference TRBV30 and TRBJ1-2): SQTIHQWPATLVQPVGSPLSLECTVEGTSNPNLYWYRQAAGRGLQLLFYSVGIGQISSEVPQNLSASRPQDRQFILSSKKLLLSDSGFYLCACSEVFGYTFGSGTRLTVV.

This clone came up a few times. The read comes to an end 3 residues before the CDR3 does, leaving the germline J gene to fill in the end. The rearrangement links TRBV5-1 to TRBJ1-2, with 10 bases matching TRBD1. CDR1 is SGHRS, CDR2 YFSETQ, per germline. This CDR3 spans 19 amino acids. J gave up 1 base and V 5 bases, and 17 bases lay outside the gene matches. Partial CDR3 DNA: TGCGCCAGCAGGCCAAACTCTCTTTTTCGGGACAGGGGTAACTATGGC. It translates to CASRPNSLFRDRGNYG. In full, the CDR3 is CASRPNSLFRDRGNYGYTF.

Concerning this clone itself: The CDR3 end is not reached by the read, which stops 3 residues before it; the germline J gene fills it in. V usage is TRBV30 and J usage is TRBJ1-4, with TRBD1 identical over 7 bases. The CDR3 length is 16 residues. Germline CDR1 is GTSNPN and CDR2 is SVGIG (reference sequence). V shed 4 bases, J shed 4 bases, and the junction held 12 bases outside the gene matches. CDR3 DNA, as far as it was read: TGTGCCTGGAATGACAGGGCGTACGGAGTTAATGAAAAA. Translation gives CAWNDRAYGVNEK. The complete CDR3 reads CAWNDRAYGVNEKLFF.

Concerning this clone itself: The sequenced fragment ends 3 residues before the CDR3 boundary, so the rest is inferred from the germline J gene. The chain links TRBV30 to TRBJ1-5, with unresolved D. This CDR3 comprises 13 residues. Per germline, CDR1 GTSNPN and CDR2 SVGIG (reference sequence). V was clipped by 4 bases and J by 7 bases, with 14 bases between them. Here the CDR3 reads CAWNQAVKQPQHF. The CDR3 bases that were read are TGTGCCTGGAACCAGGCTGTAAAGCAGCCC.

This clone was observed a few times. The read terminates 3 residues ahead of where the CDR3 ends, so the germline J gene completes it. The rearrangement links TRBV18 to TRBJ2-5; 7 nucleotides agree with TRBD1. Germline loops: CDR1 KGHSH, CDR2 LQKENI. The V and J ends lost 3 bases and 1 base, in that order; junction bases with no gene match: 2. There are 14 residues in the CDR3. Incomplete CDR3 DNA: TGTGCCAGCTCACCCGGGACAGCCCAAGAGACC. Protein sequence: CASSPGTAQET. The whole CDR3 is CASSPGTAQETQYF.